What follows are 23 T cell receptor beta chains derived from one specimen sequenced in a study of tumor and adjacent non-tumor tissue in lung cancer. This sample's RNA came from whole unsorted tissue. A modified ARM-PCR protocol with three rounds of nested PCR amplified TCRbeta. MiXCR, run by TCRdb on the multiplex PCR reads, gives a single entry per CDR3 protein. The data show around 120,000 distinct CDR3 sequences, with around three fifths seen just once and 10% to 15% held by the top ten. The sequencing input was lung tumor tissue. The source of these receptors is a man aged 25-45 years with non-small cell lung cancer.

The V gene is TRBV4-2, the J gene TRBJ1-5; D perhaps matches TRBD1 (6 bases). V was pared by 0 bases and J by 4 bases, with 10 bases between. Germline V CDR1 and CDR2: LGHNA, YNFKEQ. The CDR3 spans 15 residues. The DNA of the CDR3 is TGTGCCAGCAGCCAAGATGGACAGCCGAATCAGCCCCAGCATTTT. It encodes CASSQDGQPNQPQHF.

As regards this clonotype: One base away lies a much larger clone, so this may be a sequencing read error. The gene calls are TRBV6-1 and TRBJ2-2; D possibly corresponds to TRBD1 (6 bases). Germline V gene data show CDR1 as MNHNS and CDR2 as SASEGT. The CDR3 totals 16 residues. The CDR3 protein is CTSSERYRADTGELFF. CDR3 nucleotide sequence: TGTACCAGCAGTGAACGTTACAGGGCGGACACCGGGGAGCTGTTTTTT.

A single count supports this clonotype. The CDR3 loop reads CASSLLTGWRAGEQFF. Here the CDR3 DNA reads TGTGCCAGCAGCTTGCTGACTGGCTGGAGGGCCGGTGAGCAGTTCTTC. The V call is TRBV7-9, the J call TRBJ2-1; maybe TRBD2 (6 bases). The germline V gene has CDR1 SEHNR and CDR2 FQNEAQ (reference sequence). This CDR3 has 16 residues. The germline V and J ends were trimmed by 3 bases and 9 bases, with 21 bases remaining between them.

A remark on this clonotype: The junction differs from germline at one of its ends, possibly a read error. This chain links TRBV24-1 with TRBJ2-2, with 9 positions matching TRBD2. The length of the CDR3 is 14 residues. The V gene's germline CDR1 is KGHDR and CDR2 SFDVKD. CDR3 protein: CATSGTSHTGKLFF. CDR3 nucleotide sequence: TGTGCCACAAGTGGGACTAGCCACACCGGGAAGCTGTTTTTT.

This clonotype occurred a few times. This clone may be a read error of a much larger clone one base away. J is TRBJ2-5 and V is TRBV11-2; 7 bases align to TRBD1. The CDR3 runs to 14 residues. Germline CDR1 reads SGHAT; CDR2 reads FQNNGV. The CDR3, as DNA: TGTACCAGCAGCCAAGGGGACAGCCAAGAGACCCAGTACTTC. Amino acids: CTSSQGDSQETQYF.

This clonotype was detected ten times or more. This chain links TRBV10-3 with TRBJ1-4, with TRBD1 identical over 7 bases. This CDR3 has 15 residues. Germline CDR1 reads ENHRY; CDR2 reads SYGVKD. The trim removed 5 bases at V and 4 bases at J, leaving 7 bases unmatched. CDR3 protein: CAISQGDWSNEKLFF. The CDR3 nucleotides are TGTGCCATCAGTCAGGGGGATTGGAGTAATGAAAAACTGTTTTTT.

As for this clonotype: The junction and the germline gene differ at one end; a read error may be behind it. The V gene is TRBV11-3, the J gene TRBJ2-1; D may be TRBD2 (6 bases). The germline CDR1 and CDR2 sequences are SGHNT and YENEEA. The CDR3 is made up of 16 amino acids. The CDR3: CVSSLKASAYCNEQFF. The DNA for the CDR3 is TGTGTCAGCAGCTTAAAGGCTAGCGCCTACTGCAATGAGCAGTTCTTC.

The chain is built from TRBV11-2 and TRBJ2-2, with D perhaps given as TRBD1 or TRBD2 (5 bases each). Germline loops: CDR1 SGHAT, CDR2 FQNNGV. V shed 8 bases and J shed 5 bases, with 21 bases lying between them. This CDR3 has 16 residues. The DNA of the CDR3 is TGTGCCAGCTGCGTATTGCGGGCAGGGCGAACCGGGGAGCTGTTTTTT. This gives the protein CASCVLRAGRTGELFF.

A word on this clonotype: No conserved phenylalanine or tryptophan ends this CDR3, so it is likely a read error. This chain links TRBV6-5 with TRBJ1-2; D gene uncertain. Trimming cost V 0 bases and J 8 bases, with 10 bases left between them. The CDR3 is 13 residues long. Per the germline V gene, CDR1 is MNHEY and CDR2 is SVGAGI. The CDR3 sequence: CASSYSTTEGYTS. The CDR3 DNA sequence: TGTGCCAGCAGTTACTCTACCACCGAGGGCTACACCTCT.

CDR3 nucleotides: TGTGCCAGCAGCCAAGATCGCCAGCGGGGAAGAGTAGATACGCAGTATTTT. Translated: CASSQDRQRGRVDTQYF. The chain joins TRBV4-2 to TRBJ2-3, with TRBD2 matching 7 bases. V shed 0 bases and J 5 bases; nucleotides not matched to a gene: 11. Germline V gene data show CDR1 as LGHNA and CDR2 as YNFKEQ. This CDR3 spans 17 amino acids.

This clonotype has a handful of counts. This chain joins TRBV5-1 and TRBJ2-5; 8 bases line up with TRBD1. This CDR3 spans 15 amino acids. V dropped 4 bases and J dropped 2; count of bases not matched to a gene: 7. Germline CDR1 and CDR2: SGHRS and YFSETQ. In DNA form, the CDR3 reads TGCGCCAGCAGCGGGACAGGAGGGGGACAAGAGACCCAGTACTTC. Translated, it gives CASSGTGGGQETQYF.

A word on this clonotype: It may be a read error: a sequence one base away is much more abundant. CDR3 amino acids: CASNHLVTGELFF. The CDR3 DNA reads TGTGCCAGCAACCACCTAGTGACAGGGGAGCTGTTTTTT. The chain uses TRBV6-1 and TRBJ2-2, with unresolved D. V dropped 7 bases and J dropped 8 bases, with 14 bases sitting between them. The CDR3 has 13 amino acids. CDR1 is MNHNS and CDR2 is SASEGT in the germline V gene.

CDR3 bases: TGTGCCAGCAGCTTGTATGGGGATGAGTTATACGAGCAGTACTTC. Amino acids: CASSLYGDELYEQYF. V usage is TRBV11-1 and J usage is TRBJ2-7; D is uncertain. CDR3 length equals 15 residues. The V and J ends lost 3 bases and 4 bases respectively, with 16 bases between them. Germline V gene sequence: CDR1 SGHAT, CDR2 FQDESV (reference sequence).

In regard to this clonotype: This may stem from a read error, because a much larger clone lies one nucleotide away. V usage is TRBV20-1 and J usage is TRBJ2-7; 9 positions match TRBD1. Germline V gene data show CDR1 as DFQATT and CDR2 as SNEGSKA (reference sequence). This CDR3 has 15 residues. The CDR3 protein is CSAAGTGSFLDEQYF. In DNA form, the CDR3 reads TGCAGCGCAGCGGGGACAGGGAGCTTTTTAGACGAGCAGTACTTC.

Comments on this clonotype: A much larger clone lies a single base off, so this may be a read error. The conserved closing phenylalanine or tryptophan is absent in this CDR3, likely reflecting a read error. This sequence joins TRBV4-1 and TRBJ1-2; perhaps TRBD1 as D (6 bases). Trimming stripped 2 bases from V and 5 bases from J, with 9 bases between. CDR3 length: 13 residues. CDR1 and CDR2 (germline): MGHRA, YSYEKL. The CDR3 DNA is TGCGCCAGCAGCCAAAGGACAGATTATGGCTACACCTAC. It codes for CASSQRTDYGYTY.

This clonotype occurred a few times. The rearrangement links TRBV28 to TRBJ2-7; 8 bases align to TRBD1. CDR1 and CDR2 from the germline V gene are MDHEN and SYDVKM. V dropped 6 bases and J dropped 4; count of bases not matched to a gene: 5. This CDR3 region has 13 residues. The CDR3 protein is CASRKDREYEQYF. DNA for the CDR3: TGTGCCAGCAGGAAGGACAGGGAATACGAGCAGTACTTC.

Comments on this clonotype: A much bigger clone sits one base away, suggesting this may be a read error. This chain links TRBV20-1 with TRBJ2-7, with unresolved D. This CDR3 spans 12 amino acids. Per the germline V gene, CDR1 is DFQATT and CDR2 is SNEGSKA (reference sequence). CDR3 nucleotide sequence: TGCAGGGCTTCCGAAACTTCCGGCGAGCAGTACTTC. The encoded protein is CRASETSGEQYF.

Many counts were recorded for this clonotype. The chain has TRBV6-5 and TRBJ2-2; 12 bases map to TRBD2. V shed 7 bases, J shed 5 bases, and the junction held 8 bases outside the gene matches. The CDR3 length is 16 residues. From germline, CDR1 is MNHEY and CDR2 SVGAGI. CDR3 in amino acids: CASTSLAGGDTGELFF. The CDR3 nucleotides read TGTGCCAGCACCTCCCTAGCGGGGGGGGATACCGGGGAGCTGTTTTTT.

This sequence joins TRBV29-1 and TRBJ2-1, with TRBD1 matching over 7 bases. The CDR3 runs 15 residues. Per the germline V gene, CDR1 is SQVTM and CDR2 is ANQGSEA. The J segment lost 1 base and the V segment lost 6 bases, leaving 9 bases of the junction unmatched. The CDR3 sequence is CSVLGTEVSYNEQFF. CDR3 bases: TGCAGCGTACTCGGGACAGAAGTATCCTACAATGAGCAGTTCTTC.

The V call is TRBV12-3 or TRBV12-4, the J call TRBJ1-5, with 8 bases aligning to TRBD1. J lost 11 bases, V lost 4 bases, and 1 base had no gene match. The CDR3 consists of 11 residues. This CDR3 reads CASSYRGSQHF. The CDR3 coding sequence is TGTGCCAGCAGTTACAGGGGGTCCCAGCATTTT.

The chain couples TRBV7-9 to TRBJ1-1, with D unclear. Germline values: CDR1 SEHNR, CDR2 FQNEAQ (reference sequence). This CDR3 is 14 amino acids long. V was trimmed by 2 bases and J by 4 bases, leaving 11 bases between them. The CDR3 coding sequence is TGTGCCAGCAGCTTATCGGGGTATGTCACTGAAGCTTTCTTT. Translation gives CASSLSGYVTEAFF.

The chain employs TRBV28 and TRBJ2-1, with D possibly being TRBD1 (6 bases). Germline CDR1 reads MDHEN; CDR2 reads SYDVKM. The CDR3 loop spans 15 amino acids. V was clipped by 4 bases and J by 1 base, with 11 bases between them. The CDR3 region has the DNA TGTGCCAGCAGTTCCGGACAGCCGTCCTACAATGAGCAGTTCTTC. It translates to CASSSGQPSYNEQFF.

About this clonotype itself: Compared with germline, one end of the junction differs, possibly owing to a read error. The CDR3 region has the DNA TGTGCCAGCAGCCCCACATCTGGCAATGAACAGTTTTTC. This codes for CASSPTSGNEQFF. This chain links TRBV11-3 with TRBJ2-1; D ambiguous. Germline V gene lookup returns CDR1 SGHNT and CDR2 YENEEA. This CDR3 contains 13 residues.